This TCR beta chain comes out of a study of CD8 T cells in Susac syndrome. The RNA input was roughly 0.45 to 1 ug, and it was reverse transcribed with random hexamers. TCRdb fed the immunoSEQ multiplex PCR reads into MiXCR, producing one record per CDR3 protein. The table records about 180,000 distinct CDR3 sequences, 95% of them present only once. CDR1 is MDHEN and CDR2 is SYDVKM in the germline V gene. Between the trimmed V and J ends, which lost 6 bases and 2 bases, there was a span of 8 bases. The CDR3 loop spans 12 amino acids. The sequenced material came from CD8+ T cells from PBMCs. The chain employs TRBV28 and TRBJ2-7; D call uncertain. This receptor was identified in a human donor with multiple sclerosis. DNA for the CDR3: TGTGCCAGCAGCGCAGCCACCTACGAGCAGTACTTC. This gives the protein CASSAATYEQYF.